One T cell receptor beta chain is described in this entry. Method: immunoSEQ multiplex PCR; TCRdb's copy keeps in-frame clones and lacks some. The data contain roughly 43,000 clones, about 87% of them seen just once; the ten biggest clones take up just over 15%. This sample is drawn from a study of blood T cell repertoires in COVID-19. The overall study: T cells, B-cell-depleted T cells, or PBMCs supplied cDNA or gDNA.

The clonotype was recovered from a man aged 55 to 69 with active COVID-19. Sequencing used peripheral blood.

This CDR3 reads CASSSPGTGGGSPLHF. For the CDR3, the DNA is TGTGCCAGTAGTAGTCCCGGGACAGGGGGCGGATCACCCCTCCACTTT. The chain employs TRBV19 and TRBJ1-6; TRBD1 matches 12 bases. The trim removed 4 bases at V and 10 bases at J, leaving 8 bases unmatched. The CDR3 is made up of 16 amino acids. Germline V gene data show CDR1 as LNHDA and CDR2 as SQIVND (reference sequence).